This record looks at one T cell receptor (beta chain) sequence and its context. These data originate in a study of blood T cell repertoires in COVID-19. Study at large: Spain, Italy and the United States supplied samples that represented acute and convalescent COVID-19. T cells, B-cell-depleted T cells, or PBMCs provided the cDNA or gDNA that served as material.

Original processing notes: Reference gene primers were amplified, and this amplification served to estimate nucleated cell counts. Some clones are missing from TCRdb's copy, which holds only in-frame ones; the method was immunoSEQ multiplex PCR. For V, J and clone size, that table is used; D and trimming come from the DNA. The sample lists roughly 140,000 clones; roughly 90% were seen once. The CDR3 length is 15 residues. V was pared by 3 bases and J by 5 bases, with 14 bases between. The V gene's germline CDR1 is SGDLS and CDR2 YYNGEE. The clonotype originates from a human donor in a cohort sampled during active COVID-19. The V call is TRBV9, the J call TRBJ1-4; D perhaps matches TRBD1 (6 bases). Sequencing was carried out using peripheral blood. CDR3 sequence: CASSATGRGNEKLFF. CDR3 DNA sequence: TGTGCCAGCAGCGCCACAGGGAGAGGGAATGAAAAACTGTTTTTT.